This T cell receptor beta chain was recorded in a study of T cell responses to AZD1222 COVID-19 vaccine listed by TCRdb under 2021. Concerning the study at large: AZD1222 recipients whose second dose came at about 4 weeks and those whose second dose came at about 12 weeks were combined into one group, since spike-specific TCR depth and breadth did not differ between the two schedules. TCR sequencing covered more than 230 trial participants: roughly 200 given two doses of AZD1222 and about 26 given two doses of MenACWY control vaccine. Trial participants were enrolled by age into 18-55, 56-69 and 70-plus year subgroups, with roughly 150, 30 and 60 TCR-sequenced participants respectively. Overall results and qualifications from the work: Because no day 14 peak-response samples were available, repertoires were characterized only after the peak T cell response. Vaccine-associated CD4 TCRs spanned the whole spike protein, with dominant responses in regions 160-218 and 743-854. Most participants were white British and females outnumbered males, and the authors suggested that clonal diversity may have been underestimated. After two AZD1222 doses, spike-specific TCR breadth and depth were significantly higher than at day 0 and than in MenACWY recipients. Conclusions about previously exposed vaccinees were limited because only a handful of AZD1222 recipients were SARS-CoV-2 seropositive at baseline. In the small 56-69-year group, the increase in depth fell short of significance, most likely because of low power. Reportedly, close to half of the unique spike-specific TCRs recognized epitopes lying outside the regions that are mutated in the B.1.351 and B.1.1.7 variants.

As regards this clone: The clone's antigen remains unknown. No base quality information exists; no much larger clone differs at one position.

Looking up the germline V gene (reference sequence) yields CDR1 LNHDA and CDR2 SQIVND. Including the terminal cysteine and phenylalanine, the CDR3 comprises 14 residues. The read is trimmed to its CDR3 DNA, 42 bases read in frame from base 1. The junction carries 11 bases between V and J, which are trimmed by 6 bases and 1 base respectively. Per the publication, the time point label means: baseline before first vaccination. Vaccinee samples were obtained from the UK trials COV001 and COV002, which included a single-blind randomized controlled phase 2/3 trial of AZD1222 (ChAdOx1 nCoV-19) in healthy adults. For TCRbeta chain sequencing, PBMC samples were collected from trial participants at day 0 and at day 28 after the second dose. The CDR3 regions of human TCRbeta chains were subjected to immunosequencing. As for how the authors treated the data: Repertoire TCRs were checked for matches against a reference library of SARS-CoV-2-specific TCRs that had been generated using the MIRA antigen-specificity platform. Breadth meant the fraction of unique TCRs that were SARS-CoV-2-associated, whereas depth meant the fraction of total T cells that were SARS-CoV-2-associated. Each spike-specific TCR was assigned to its reactive spike region and to a CD4 or CD8 class using the MIRA data. Log10-transformed breadth and depth values were compared by one-way ANOVA with Sidak's multiple comparisons tests. Sourced from immuneACCESS, this table was stored by TCRdb with only in-frame sequences that have V and J called. A share of the clones is absent; for the studies checked, an unresolved V gene accounts for under half, and the remainder has no known explanation. The DNA was the basis for D and trimming; V, J and clone size are from that table. This sample gives 120,000 or so clones in total; 80% to 90% of them show up just once. The ten biggest clones cover less than 10% of the sample.

Sample: peripheral blood, taken on day 0 of AZD1222 vaccination. Recombination joined TRBV19 with TRBJ2-3, with no D gene named confidently. This clonotype was sampled from an adult in good health. The nucleotide sequence is TGTGCCAGTAGGGCATTAACCCGCACAGATACGCAGTATTTT. It specifies CASRALTRTDTQYF.